The following is a TCR beta chain sequence with its context. Germline assignment: CDR1 MGHDK and CDR2 SYGVNS. V lost 4 bases to trimming and J lost 2 bases, with 18 bases between them. The CDR3 is 17 amino acids. TCRdb reprocessed the RT-PCR reads with MiXCR, giving one entry per CDR3 protein. The sample contains hundreds of thousands of distinct CDR3 sequences, 12% to 15% of which appear only once. The TCR was taken from a female donor in good health, serving as a healthy control. The chain carries TRBV25-1 and TRBJ2-4, with D possibly being TRBD1 (5 bases). The sequenced material came from memory CD4+ T cells from blood. CDR3 region: CASSGQGDGLTKNIQYF. The CDR3 nucleotides read TGTGCCAGCAGTGGTCAAGGGGATGGGTTGACCAAAAACATTCAGTACTTC.